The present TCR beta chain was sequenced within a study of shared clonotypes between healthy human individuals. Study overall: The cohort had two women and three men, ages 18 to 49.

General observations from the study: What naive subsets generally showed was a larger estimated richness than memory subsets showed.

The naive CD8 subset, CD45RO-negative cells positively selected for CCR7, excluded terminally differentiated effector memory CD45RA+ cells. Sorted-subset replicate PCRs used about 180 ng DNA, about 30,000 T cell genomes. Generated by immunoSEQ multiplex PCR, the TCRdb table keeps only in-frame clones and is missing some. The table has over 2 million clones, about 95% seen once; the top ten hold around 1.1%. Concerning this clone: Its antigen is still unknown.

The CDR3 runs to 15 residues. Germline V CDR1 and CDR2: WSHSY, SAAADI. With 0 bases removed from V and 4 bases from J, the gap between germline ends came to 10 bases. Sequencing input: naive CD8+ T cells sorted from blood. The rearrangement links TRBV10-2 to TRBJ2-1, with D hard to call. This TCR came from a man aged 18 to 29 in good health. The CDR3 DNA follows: TGCGCCAGCAGTGAGTCATCGCCCATTTACAATGAGCAGTTCTTC. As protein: CASSESSPIYNEQFF.